This TCR beta chain was obtained from a study of CD8 T cells in ankylosing spondylitis. Whole-study findings and limits: Characteristic, it appeared, of ankylosing spondylitis blood was a TCR beta motif of eight highly homologous variants. Those disease-linked clones were CD8+; they were also relatively rare in peripheral blood.

This clonotype was seen repeatedly, ten times or more. What it recognizes is unknown. The germline gives CDR1 DFQATT, CDR2 SNEGSKA (reference sequence). Trimming removed 6 bases from V and 5 bases from J; junction bases left unmatched: 4. This CDR3 has 12 residues. Quantitative molecular-barcoded 5'-RACE generated the TCR beta libraries. TCRdb ran MiXCR on the 5' RACE reads and lists one entry per CDR3 protein. The data hold approximately 520,000 distinct CDR3 sequences, with approximately 5.3% observed a single time. Material: blood, either unsorted or a sorted T cell fraction (not recorded which). J is TRBJ1-5 and V is TRBV20-1; TRBD1 agrees at 7 bases. The TCR comes from a male donor with ankylosing spondylitis. Written as DNA, the CDR3 is TGCAGTGCGAAGGGGACAGATCAGCCCCAGCATTTT. Amino acids: CSAKGTDQPQHF.